These 5 T cell receptor beta chains originate from one sample sequenced in a study of blood T cell repertoires in COVID-19. Here immunoSEQ multiplex PCR was the method, and the copy in TCRdb shows in-frame clones only, minus some. The sample contains about 36,000 clones, over 75% of which appear only once. Specimen: peripheral blood. The receptors were sampled from a human donor in a cohort sampled during active or convalescent COVID-19. The donor label of this sample is uncertain.

The chain joins TRBV4-3 to TRBJ2-1; D might be TRBD1 (6 bases). CDR3 size: 14 residues. CDR1 and CDR2 (germline): LGHNA, YSLEER. V was pared by 3 bases and J by 7 bases, with 13 bases between. CDR3 amino acids: CASSQRGRGNEQFF. CDR3 in DNA: TGCGCCAGCAGCCAGCGTGGCAGGGGAAATGAGCAGTTCTTC.

The chain carries TRBV14 and TRBJ2-5; 7 bases fit TRBD1. Germline CDR1 SGHDN, CDR2 FVKESK. This CDR3 contains 17 residues. The V and J ends lost 1 base and 4 bases, in that order; junction bases with no gene match: 12. The CDR3 coding sequence is TGTGCCAGCAGCCAAGGACGTACAGGGGTTGTCAGAGAGACCCAGTACTTC. Translating it yields CASSQGRTGVVRETQYF.

The chain employs TRBV13 and TRBJ2-3; D perhaps matches TRBD2 (6 bases). Trimming cost V 1 base and J 3 bases, with 8 bases left between them. CDR1 and CDR2 from the germline V gene are PRHDT and FYEKMQ (reference sequence). The CDR3 is made up of 14 amino acids. CDR3 protein: CASSLAGATDTQYF. The CDR3 DNA follows: TGTGCCAGCAGCTTAGCGGGAGCGACAGATACGCAGTATTTT.

V gene TRBV6-9 combines with J gene TRBJ2-7, with 8 nucleotides matching TRBD2. The CDR3 has 15 residues. After removal of 8 bases from V and 2 bases from J, the junction contained 11 bases not matched to a gene. CDR1 MNHGY and CDR2 SVAAGI come from the germline V gene. The CDR3 nucleotides are TGTGCCAGCTATTACCGTTGCGGGAGGACCTACGAGCAGTACTTC. The encoded protein is CASYYRCGRTYEQYF.

This clone was counted once. The chain is built from TRBV24-1 and TRBJ2-5; 9 nucleotides match TRBD2. Looked up from germline, CDR1 is KGHDR and CDR2 is SFDVKD. Trimming cost V 8 bases and J 4 bases; bases outside gene matches: 7. This CDR3 region has 14 residues. For the CDR3, the DNA is TGTGCCACCATGCATAGCGGGAGTAGAGAGACCCAGTACTTC. This encodes CATMHSGSRETQYF.